The following is a TCR beta chain sequence with its context. This entry comes from a study of shared clonotypes between healthy human individuals. Several immunoSEQ plates held equal portions of the genomic DNA taken from each subset. Libraries were prepared by immunoSEQ multiplex PCR; TCRdb keeps only in-frame clonotypes and omits some of them. Among a few million clones listed, 85% to 95% were seen once. Memory CD4+ cells were the fraction left after CD45RA+ naive selection. Sequencing was performed on naive CD4+ T cells sorted from blood. Subset indicated: CD45RA+ positively selected. The clonotype was recovered from a man younger than 35 in good health.

CDR3 sequence (DNA): TGTGCCAGCAGCTTAGAGGGACTGATCACTGAAGCTTTCTTT. It encodes CASSLEGLITEAFF. The chain recombines TRBV7-6 with TRBJ1-1; D may be TRBD1 (5 bases). Germline CDR1 and CDR2: SGHVS and FNYEAQ. There are 14 residues in the CDR3. Deletions cut 1 base from V and 4 bases from J, with 10 bases between.